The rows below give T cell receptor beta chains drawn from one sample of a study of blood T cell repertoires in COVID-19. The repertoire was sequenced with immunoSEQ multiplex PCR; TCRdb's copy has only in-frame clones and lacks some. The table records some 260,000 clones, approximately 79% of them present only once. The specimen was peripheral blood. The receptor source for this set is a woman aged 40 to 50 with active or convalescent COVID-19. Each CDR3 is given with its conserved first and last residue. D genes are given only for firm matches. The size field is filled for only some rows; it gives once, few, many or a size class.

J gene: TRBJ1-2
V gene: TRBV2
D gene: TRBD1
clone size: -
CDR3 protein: CASTGQGYGYTF
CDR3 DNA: TGTGCCAGCACGGGACAGGGCTATGGCTACACCTTC

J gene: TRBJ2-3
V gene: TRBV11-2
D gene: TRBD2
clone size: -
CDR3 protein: CASSLGVGGTTDTQYF
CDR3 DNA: TGTGCCAGCAGCTTAGGGGTCGGGGGGACCACAGATACGCAGTATTTT

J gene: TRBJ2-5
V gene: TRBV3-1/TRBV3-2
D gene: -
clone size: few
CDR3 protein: CASSLGTTQETQYF
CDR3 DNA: TGTGCCAGCAGTCTCGGGACAACCCAAGAGACCCAGTACTTC

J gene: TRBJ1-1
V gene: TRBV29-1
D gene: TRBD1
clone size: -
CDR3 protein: CSVLAGGNTEAFF
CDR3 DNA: TGCAGCGTTCTGGCAGGGGGGAACACTGAAGCTTTCTTT

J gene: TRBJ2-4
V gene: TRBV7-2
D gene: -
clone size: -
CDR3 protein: CASSFPAGKNIQYF
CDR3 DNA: TGTGCCAGCAGCTTTCCCGCCGGGAAAAACATTCAGTACTTC

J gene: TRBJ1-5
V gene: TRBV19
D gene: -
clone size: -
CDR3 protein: CASSIGGPGQPQHF
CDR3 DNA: TGTGCCAGTAGTATAGGCGGTCCGGGGCAGCCCCAGCATTTT

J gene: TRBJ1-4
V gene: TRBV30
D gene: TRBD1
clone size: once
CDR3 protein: CAWSVLDRGEKLFF
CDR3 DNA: TGTGCCTGGAGTGTACTGGACAGGGGTGAAAAACTGTTTTTT

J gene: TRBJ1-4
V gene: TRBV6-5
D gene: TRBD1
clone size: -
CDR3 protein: CASRVTGVNEKLFF
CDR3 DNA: TGTGCCAGCAGAGTGACAGGGGTTAATGAAAAACTGTTTTTT

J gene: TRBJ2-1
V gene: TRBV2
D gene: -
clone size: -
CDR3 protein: CASSDIASLINEQFF
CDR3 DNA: TGTGCCAGCAGTGACATCGCTAGTCTAATCAATGAGCAGTTCTTC

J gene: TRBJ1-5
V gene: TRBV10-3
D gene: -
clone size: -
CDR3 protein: CAISESSQGGQPQHF
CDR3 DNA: TGTGCCATCAGTGAGTCGAGCCAGGGAGGTCAGCCCCAGCATTTT

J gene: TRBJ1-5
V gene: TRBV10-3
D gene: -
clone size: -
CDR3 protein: CATWDSNSNQPQHF
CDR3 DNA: TGTGCCACCTGGGACTCTAATAGCAATCAGCCCCAGCATTTT

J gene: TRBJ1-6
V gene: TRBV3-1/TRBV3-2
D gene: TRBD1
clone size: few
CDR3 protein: CASSQAQGVLSPLHF
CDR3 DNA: TGTGCCAGCAGCCAAGCACAGGGGGTACTCTCACCCCTCCACTTT

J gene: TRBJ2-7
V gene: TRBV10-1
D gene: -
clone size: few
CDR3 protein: CASSESITVSTYEQYF
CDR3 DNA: TGCGCCAGCAGTGAGTCTATTACAGTATCGACCTACGAGCAGTACTTC

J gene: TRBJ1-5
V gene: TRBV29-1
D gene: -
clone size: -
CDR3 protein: CSVASGNQPQHF
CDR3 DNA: TGCAGCGTTGCCAGCGGCAATCAGCCCCAGCATTTT

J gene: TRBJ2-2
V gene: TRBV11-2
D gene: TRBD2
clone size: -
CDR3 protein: CASSPLAGGNTGELFF
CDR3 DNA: TGTGCCAGCAGCCCATTAGCGGGGGGTAACACCGGGGAGCTGTTTTTT

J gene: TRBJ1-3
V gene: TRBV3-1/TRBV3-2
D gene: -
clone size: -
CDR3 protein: CASSQAGGHSGNTIYF
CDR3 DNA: TGTGCCAGCAGCCAAGCCGGAGGTCACTCTGGAAACACCATATATTTT

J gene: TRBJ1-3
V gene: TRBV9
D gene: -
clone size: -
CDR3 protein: CASSGQGNSGNTIYF
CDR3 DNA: TGTGCCAGCAGCGGGCAGGGGAACAGTGGAAACACCATATATTTT

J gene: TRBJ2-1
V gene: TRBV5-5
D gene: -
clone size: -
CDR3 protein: CASSWGQGGFYNEQFF
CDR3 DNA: TGTGCCAGCAGCTGGGGGCAGGGGGGTTTTTACAATGAGCAGTTCTTC

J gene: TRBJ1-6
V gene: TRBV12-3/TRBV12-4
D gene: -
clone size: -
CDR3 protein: CASSPRTSAPLHF
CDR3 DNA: TGTGCCAGCAGTCCCCGAACCTCGGCACCCCTCCACTTT

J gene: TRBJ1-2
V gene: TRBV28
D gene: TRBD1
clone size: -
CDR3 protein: CAARQGIEGYTF
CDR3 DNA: TGTGCCGCAAGACAGGGGATAGAGGGCTACACCTTC

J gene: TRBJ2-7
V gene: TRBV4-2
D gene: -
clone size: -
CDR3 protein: CASSQDGYEQYF
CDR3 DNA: TGTGCCAGCAGCCAAGACGGCTACGAGCAGTACTTC

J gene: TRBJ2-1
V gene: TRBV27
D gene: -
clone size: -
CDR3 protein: CASSLSTVPNEQFF
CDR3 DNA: TGTGCCAGCAGTTTGTCGACAGTACCCAATGAGCAGTTCTTC

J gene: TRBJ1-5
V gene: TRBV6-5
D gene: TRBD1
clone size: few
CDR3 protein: CASIDRVWDQPQHF
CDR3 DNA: TGTGCCAGCATCGACAGGGTTTGGGATCAGCCCCAGCATTTT

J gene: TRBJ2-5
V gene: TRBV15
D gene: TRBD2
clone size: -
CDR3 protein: CATSRGTAGGPRETQYF
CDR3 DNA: TGTGCCACCAGCAGGGGTACGGCGGGGGGGCCCCGGGAGACCCAGTACTTC

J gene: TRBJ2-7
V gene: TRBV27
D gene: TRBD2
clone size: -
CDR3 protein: CASFRGGVPYEQYF
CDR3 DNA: TGTGCCAGCTTTCGCGGGGGGGTACCCTACGAGCAGTACTTC

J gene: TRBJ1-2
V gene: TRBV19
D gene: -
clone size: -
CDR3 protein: CASSIEHRRIVYYGYTF
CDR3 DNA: TGTGCCAGTAGTATTGAACACCGGAGAATAGTTTACTATGGCTACACCTTC

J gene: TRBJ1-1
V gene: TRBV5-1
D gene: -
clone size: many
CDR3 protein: CASRREGQTLEAFF
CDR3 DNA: TGCGCCAGCAGACGAGAGGGACAAACCCTTGAAGCTTTCTTT

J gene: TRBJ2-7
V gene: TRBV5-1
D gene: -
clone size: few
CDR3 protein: CASSLEGGQPYEQYF
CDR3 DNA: TGCGCCAGCAGCTTGGAGGGGGGGCAACCCTACGAGCAGTACTTC

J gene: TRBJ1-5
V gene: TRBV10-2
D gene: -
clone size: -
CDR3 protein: CASRKQGTGQPQHF
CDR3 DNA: TGCGCCAGCAGGAAACAGGGAACGGGTCAGCCCCAGCATTTT

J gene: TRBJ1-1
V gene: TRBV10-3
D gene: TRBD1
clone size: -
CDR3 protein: CAISDGQGRGKTTEAFF
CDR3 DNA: TGTGCCATCAGTGACGGACAGGGTAGGGGGAAGACCACTGAAGCTTTCTTT

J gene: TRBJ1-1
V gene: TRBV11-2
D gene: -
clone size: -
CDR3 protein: CASSLFRGNTEAFF
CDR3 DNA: TGTGCCAGCAGCTTATTTCGGGGGAACACTGAAGCTTTCTTT

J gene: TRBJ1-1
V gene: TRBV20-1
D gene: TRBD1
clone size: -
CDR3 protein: CSASGQGSDTEAFF
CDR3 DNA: TGCAGTGCTAGTGGACAGGGGTCTGACACTGAAGCTTTCTTT

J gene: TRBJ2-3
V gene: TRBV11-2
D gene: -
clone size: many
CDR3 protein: CASSLDLASAQYF
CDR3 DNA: TGTGCCAGCAGCTTAGATCTGGCTAGCGCGCAGTATTTT

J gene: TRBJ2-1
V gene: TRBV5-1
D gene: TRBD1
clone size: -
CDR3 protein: CASRPPPGQPYNEQFF
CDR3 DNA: TGCGCCAGCCGCCCTCCCCCGGGACAGCCATACAATGAGCAGTTCTTC

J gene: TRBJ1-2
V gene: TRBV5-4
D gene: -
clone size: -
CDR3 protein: CASSFAPTGLLGKSGYGYTF
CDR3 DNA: TGTGCCAGCAGCTTCGCTCCAACTGGCCTTCTGGGTAAGAGCGGTTATGGCTACACCTTC

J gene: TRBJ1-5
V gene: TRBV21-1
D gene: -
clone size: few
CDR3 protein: CASSMGQGGNQPQHF
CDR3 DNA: TGTGCCAGCAGCATGGGGCAGGGAGGGAATCAGCCCCAGCATTTT

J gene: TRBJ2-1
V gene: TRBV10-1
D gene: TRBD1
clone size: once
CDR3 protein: CASSDPTGGAGSGEQFF
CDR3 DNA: TGCGCCAGCAGTGATCCCACAGGGGGCGCGGGTTCGGGTGAGCAGTTCTTC

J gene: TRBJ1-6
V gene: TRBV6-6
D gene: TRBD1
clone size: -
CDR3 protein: CASSPLRDSSSYNSPLHF
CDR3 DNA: TGTGCCAGCAGTCCCCTTCGGGACAGCAGCTCCTATAATTCACCCCTCCACTTT